Reported below is one T cell receptor (beta chain). Antigen: not known. This sample was taken from a study of cytomegalovirus exposure and HLA in healthy donors. Overall study findings and caveats: Sequencing likely generated an artifact that appeared as a cluster of highly shared sequence variants.

Primers for the PCR totalled 60 Vbeta and 13 Jbeta. The table came from immunoSEQ multiplex PCR; TCRdb's copy has only in-frame clones and leaves some out. The sample contains more than 130,000 clones, roughly three quarters of which appear only once. The source material was PBMCs. The source of this sequence is a man aged 18 to 30 in good health and CMV-seronegative.

Here the CDR3 reads CASSDRENYEQYF. Written as DNA, the CDR3 is TGTGCCAGTAGTGACAGGGAGAACTACGAGCAGTACTTC. The V call is TRBV19, the J call TRBJ2-7, with 7 bases aligning to TRBD1. This CDR3 comprises 13 residues. V lost 5 bases and J lost 3; bases outside the gene matches: 4. CDR1 is LNHDA and CDR2 is SQIVND in the germline V gene (reference sequence).